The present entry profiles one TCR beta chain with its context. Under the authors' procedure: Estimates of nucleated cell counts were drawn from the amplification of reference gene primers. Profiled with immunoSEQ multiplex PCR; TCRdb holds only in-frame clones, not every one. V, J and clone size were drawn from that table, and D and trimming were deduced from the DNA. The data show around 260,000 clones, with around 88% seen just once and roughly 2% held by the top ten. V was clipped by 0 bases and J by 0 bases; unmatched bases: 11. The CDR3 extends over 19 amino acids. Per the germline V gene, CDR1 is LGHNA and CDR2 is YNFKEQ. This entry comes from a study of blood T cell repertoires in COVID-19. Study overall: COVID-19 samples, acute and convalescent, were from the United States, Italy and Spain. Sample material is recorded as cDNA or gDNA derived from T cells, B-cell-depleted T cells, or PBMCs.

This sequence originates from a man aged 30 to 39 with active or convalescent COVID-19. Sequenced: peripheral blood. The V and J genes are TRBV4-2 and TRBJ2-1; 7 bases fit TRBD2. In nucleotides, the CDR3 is TGTGCCAGCAGCCAAGATGTGGCTAGCGGAGAGAGCTCCTACAATGAGCAGTTCTTC. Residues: CASSQDVASGESSYNEQFF.